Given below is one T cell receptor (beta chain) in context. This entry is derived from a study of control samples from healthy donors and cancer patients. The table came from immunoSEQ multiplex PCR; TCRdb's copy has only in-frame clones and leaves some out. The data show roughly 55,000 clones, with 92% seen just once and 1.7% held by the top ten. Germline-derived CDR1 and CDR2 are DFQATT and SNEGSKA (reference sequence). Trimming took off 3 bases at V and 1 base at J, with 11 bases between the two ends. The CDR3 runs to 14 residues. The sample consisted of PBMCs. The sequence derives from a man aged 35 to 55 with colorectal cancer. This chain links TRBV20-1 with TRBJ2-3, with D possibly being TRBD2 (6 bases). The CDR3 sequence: CSASPWEGTDTQYF. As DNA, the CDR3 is TGCAGTGCTAGTCCCTGGGAGGGCACAGATACGCAGTATTTT.